The sequence of this TCR beta chain was determined in a study of shared clonotypes between healthy human individuals. Overall study context: Per donor, three plates held CD4 naive cells, three held CD4 memory, two held CD8 naive and one held CD8 memory. Study-level results: What rarefaction showed was incomplete sorted-subset sequencing despite large depth.

The CDR3 runs 15 residues. V lost 7 bases and J lost 1, with 16 bases in between. Germline assignment: CDR1 LNHDA and CDR2 SQIVND (reference sequence). This table comes from immunoSEQ multiplex PCR, and its TCRdb copy is limited to in-frame clones, with some not included. The sample lists 600,000 to 750,000 clones; roughly 72% were seen once. Notes on this clone: Its antigen is undetermined.

This TCR derives from a woman aged 30 to 39 in good health. This chain connects TRBV19 to TRBJ1-1; the D gene is possibly TRBD1 (5 bases). The material sequenced was memory CD4+ T cells sorted from blood. The subset is: CD45RA-negative fraction. This CDR3 reads CASNNPPGPNTEAFF. The CDR3 DNA reads TGTGCCAGTAATAACCCCCCAGGGCCGAACACTGAAGCTTTCTTT.